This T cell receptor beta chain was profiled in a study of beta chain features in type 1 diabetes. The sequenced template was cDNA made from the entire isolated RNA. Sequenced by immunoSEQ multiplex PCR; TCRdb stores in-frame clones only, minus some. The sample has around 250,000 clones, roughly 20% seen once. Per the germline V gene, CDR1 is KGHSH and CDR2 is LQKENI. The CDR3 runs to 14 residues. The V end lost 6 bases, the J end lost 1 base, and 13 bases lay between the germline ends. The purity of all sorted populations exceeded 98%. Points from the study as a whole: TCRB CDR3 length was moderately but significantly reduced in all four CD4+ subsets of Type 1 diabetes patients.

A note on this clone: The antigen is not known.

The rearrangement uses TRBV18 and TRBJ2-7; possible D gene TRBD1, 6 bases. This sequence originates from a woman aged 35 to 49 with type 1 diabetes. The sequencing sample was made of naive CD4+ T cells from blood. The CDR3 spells CASSPDGQSYEQYF. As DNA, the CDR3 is TGTGCCAGCTCCCCTGACGGACAGTCCTACGAGCAGTACTTC.